This is a list of T cell receptor beta chains from one sample in a study of T cell responses to AZD1222 COVID-19 vaccine. The data were produced by immunoSEQ multiplex PCR, yet TCRdb's version contains in-frame clones alone and is incomplete. The sample yields approximately 77,000 clones, 70% to 90% seen once. Sequenced here: peripheral blood, sampled 28 days after the second AZD1222 dose. Receptors were obtained from an adult who received the AZD1222 COVID-19 vaccine. Both conserved end residues are part of each CDR3. D genes are given only for firm matches. Rows may omit the clone size; those that give it use once, few, many or a size class.

>TRBJ1-5|TRBV19|.|.
TGTGCCAGTACCATGCGGGGGCCTCAGCCCCAGCATTTT
CASTMRGPQPQHF
>TRBJ1-4|TRBV7-8|.|.
TGTGCCAGCAGCTTAGACCGAGCAACTAATGAAAAACTGTTTTTT
CASSLDRATNEKLFF
>TRBJ1-5|TRBV6-2/TRBV6-3|.|TRBD1
TGTGCCAGCAGTCCAGCTACAGGGGTTCAGCCCCAGCATTTT
CASSPATGVQPQHF
>TRBJ2-5|TRBV19|.|.
TGTGCCAGTAGTATCCGGGACACTCAAGAGACCCAGTACTTC
CASSIRDTQETQYF
>TRBJ1-4|TRBV7-6|.|TRBD1
TGTGCCAGCAGCTTAGTCGGACAGGACCGGGGCAAGGGACTGTTTTTT
CASSLVGQDRGKGLFF
>TRBJ2-7|TRBV28|once|TRBD1
TGTGCCAGCAGAGGGACAGCCAGTACCGGCTCCTACGAGCAGTACTTC
CASRGTASTGSYEQYF
>TRBJ2-7|TRBV7-3|.|.
TGTGCCAGCAGCTTAGACAGGACCTACGAGCAGTACTTC
CASSLDRTYEQYF
>TRBJ1-3|TRBV11-2|.|.
TGTGCCAGCAGCTCTCAGGCGGGCTCTGGAAACACCATATATTTT
CASSSQAGSGNTIYF
>TRBJ2-5|TRBV7-2|.|TRBD2
TGTGCCAGCAGCTCAAGGACTAGCGGGACATTTTTGGAGACCCAGTACTTC
CASSSRTSGTFLETQYF
>TRBJ1-1|TRBV28|.|.
TGTGCCAGCAGTCTAGGGCCCTACCAGGCTGAAGCTTTCTTT
CASSLGPYQAEAFF
>TRBJ2-7|TRBV4-3|.|.
TGCGCCAGCAGCCAAGCTCTGGGGGCTAACGAGCAGTACTTC
CASSQALGANEQYF
>TRBJ1-3|TRBV30|.|.
TGTGCCTGGAGTGCTGTGGGGGTTGGAAACACCATATATTTT
CAWSAVGVGNTIYF
>TRBJ2-3|TRBV7-9|.|TRBD2
TGTGCCAGCACAGACAGTCCGGGAGGTAGCACAGATACGCAGTATTTT
CASTDSPGGSTDTQYF
>TRBJ1-4|TRBV18|.|TRBD1
TGTGCCAGCTCACAACCAGGGGGGAAGGATGAAAAACTGTTTTTT
CASSQPGGKDEKLFF
>TRBJ2-3|TRBV28|once|TRBD2
TGTGCCAGCAGCGATAGCGGGAGGCGCACAGATACGCAGTATTTT
CASSDSGRRTDTQYF
>TRBJ2-7|TRBV6-5|.|.
TGTGCCAGCAGTTACCGTCGGGTCGGGTACGAGCAGTACTTC
CASSYRRVGYEQYF
>TRBJ1-4|TRBV6-5|.|.
TGTGCCAGCAAGGGCAGGGCAACTAATGAAAAACTGTTTTTT
CASKGRATNEKLFF
>TRBJ1-1|TRBV18|.|TRBD1
TGTGCCAGCTCCGTCGACAGGGACACTGAAGCTTTCTTT
CASSVDRDTEAFF
>TRBJ1-2|TRBV27|.|.
TGTGCCAGCCAGGGACCGACTAACTATGGCTACACCTTC
CASQGPTNYGYTF
>TRBJ2-7|TRBV10-3|.|TRBD2
TGTGCCATCATCTCTAGCGGGGAAGCGAAATGGGAGCAGTACTTC
CAIISSGEAKWEQYF
>TRBJ1-6|TRBV30|.|TRBD1
TGTGCCTGGAGTATCCGACAGGGAGGCAATTCACCCCTCCACTTT
CAWSIRQGGNSPLHF
>TRBJ2-7|TRBV11-2|.|TRBD2
TGTGCCAGCAGCTTATCGCCTAGCGGGAGGTACGAGCAGTACTTC
CASSLSPSGRYEQYF
>TRBJ2-1|TRBV12-3/TRBV12-4|.|TRBD2
TGTGCCAGCACAGGTAGCGGGGGGGATGAGCAGTTCTTC
CASTGSGGDEQFF
>TRBJ2-3|TRBV2|once|.
TGTGCCAGCGCGATCCTGGTAGATACGCAGTATTTT
CASAILVDTQYF